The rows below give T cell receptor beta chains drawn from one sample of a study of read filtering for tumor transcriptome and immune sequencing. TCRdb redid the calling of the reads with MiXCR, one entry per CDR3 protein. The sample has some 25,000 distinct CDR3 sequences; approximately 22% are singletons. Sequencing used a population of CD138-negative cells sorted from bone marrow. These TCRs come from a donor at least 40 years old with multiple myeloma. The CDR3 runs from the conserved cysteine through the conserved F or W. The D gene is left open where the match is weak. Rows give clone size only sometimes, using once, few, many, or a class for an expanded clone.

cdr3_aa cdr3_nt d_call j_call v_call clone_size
CASSFGSTNTDTQYF TGCGCCAGCAGCTTTGGGTCAACGAATACAGATACGCAGTATTTT - TRBJ2-3 TRBV5-1 many
CSVELTVGYEQFF TGCAGCGTTGAATTAACGGTAGGATATGAGCAGTTCTTC - TRBJ2-1 TRBV29-1 many
CASSLAGTGKETQYF TGCGCCAGCAGCCTGGCCGGGACAGGGAAAGAGACCCAGTACTTC TRBD1 TRBJ2-5 TRBV5-1 few
CASSQGGLVPYEQYF TGTGCCAGCAGCCAGGGGGGGCTAGTGCCTTACGAGCAGTACTTC - TRBJ2-7 TRBV7-2 many
CASSLARVPYNEQFF TGTGCCAGCAGCTTAGCGCGAGTACCCTACAATGAGCAGTTCTTC - TRBJ2-1 TRBV7-9 many
CASGVGPPGSSYNEQFF TGTGCCAGTGGTGTGGGCCCACCGGGAAGCTCCTACAATGAGCAGTTCTTC - TRBJ2-1 TRBV19 once
CASSFSAEQFF TGTGCCAGCAGTTTTTCGGCGGAGCAGTTCTTC - TRBJ2-1 TRBV28 many
CASSARLAGNNEQFF TGTGCCAGCAGCGCCCGACTAGCGGGAAACAATGAGCAGTTCTTC TRBD2 TRBJ2-1 TRBV9 many
CASSPPRAPGAMNTEAFF TGTGCCAGCTCACCACCGAGGGCGCCTGGAGCCATGAACACTGAAGCTTTCTTT - TRBJ1-1 TRBV18 many
CTSSLGGARDTGAFF TGCACCAGCAGCTTGGGGGGGGCACGGGACACTGGAGCTTTCTTT - TRBJ1-1 TRBV5-1 -
CASSYPPGRTEAFF TGTGCCAGCAGTTACCCCCCTGGGAGGACTGAAGCTTTCTTT - TRBJ1-1 TRBV2 many
CASSIRTSGRGTGELFF TGTGCCAGTAGTATACGGACTAGCGGGAGGGGGACCGGGGAGCTGTTTTTT TRBD2 TRBJ2-2 TRBV19 few
CASSSLAGGPREQYF TGTGCCAGCAGCTCGTTAGCGGGAGGACCTCGCGAGCAGTACTTC TRBD2 TRBJ2-7 TRBV5-4 many
CASSLGTTSGGLFF TGCGCCAGCAGCTTGGGTACTACTTCCGGGGGGCTGTTTTTT - TRBJ2-2 TRBV5-1 -
CSGRDRGSGLARETQYF TGCAGCGGCCGGGACAGGGGATCGGGACTAGCGAGGGAGACCCAGTACTTC - TRBJ2-5 TRBV29-1 many
CASRIPGQGPTGYTF TGTGCCAGCAGAATTCCGGGACAGGGGCCGACTGGCTACACCTTC TRBD1 TRBJ1-2 TRBV28 many
CSVVRIAGTKAFF TGCAGCGTTGTCCGGATAGCGGGGACTAAAGCTTTCTTT - TRBJ1-1 TRBV29-1 once
CSAREMGTGDTQYF TGCAGTGCTAGAGAAATGGGAACGGGCGATACGCAGTATTTT - TRBJ2-3 TRBV20-1 -
CASSSGTDTQYF TGTGCCAGCAGTAGCGGGACAGATACGCAGTATTTT - TRBJ2-3 TRBV2 many
CASSLSQIQETQYF TGTGCCAGCAGTTTATCCCAGATACAAGAGACCCAGTACTTC - TRBJ2-5 TRBV28 medium-sized
CASSVRERPYNEQFF TGTGCCAGCAGTGTCCGGGAGCGCCCCTACAATGAGCAGTTCTTC - TRBJ2-1 TRBV28 many
CASSFTGGALYEQYF TGTGCCAGCAGTTTTACCGGAGGGGCTCTCTACGAGCAGTACTTC - TRBJ2-7 TRBV12-3/TRBV12-4 many
CASSTRDGNEKLFF TGTGCCAGCAGTACCCGGGACGGTAATGAAAAACTGTTTTTT - TRBJ1-4 TRBV27 many